These 15 T cell receptor beta chains share one sample of origin, sequenced in a study of STAT5B mutations in CD4+ large granular lymphocyte leukemia. Sequencing used immunoSEQ multiplex PCR; TCRdb keeps in-frame clones, though not all of them. The table shows 32,000 or so clones, with roughly 87% occurring only once. The source material was CD4+ T cells from blood buffy coats. The receptors originated from a human donor in good health.

A single count supports this clone. V is TRBV19 and J is TRBJ2-7; 9 bases align to TRBD2. The germline V gene has CDR1 LNHDA and CDR2 SQIVND (reference sequence). J was trimmed by 7 bases and V by 4 bases; bases with no gene match: 8. There are 14 residues in the CDR3. CDR3 in amino acids: CASSTAGGSAEQYF. CDR3 nucleotides: TGTGCCAGTAGTACGGCGGGAGGGTCAGCTGAGCAGTACTTC.

A note on this clone: The sample has other DNA sequences that encode this CDR3 too. This chain connects TRBV5-1 to TRBJ2-2; D is perhaps TRBD1 (5 bases). The V end was cut by 1 base, the J end by 4 bases, with 14 bases between. Looked up from germline, CDR1 is SGHRS and CDR2 is YFSETQ. This CDR3 comprises 16 residues. CDR3 coding DNA: TGCGCCAGCAGCTTGTCAGGGCCACTAACCACCGGGGAGCTGTTTTTT. Its protein product is CASSLSGPLTTGELFF.

CDR3 residues: CASSQNDRGEEQYF. The CDR3 DNA is TGCGCCAGCAGCCAAAACGACAGGGGTGAAGAGCAGTACTTC. The J gene is TRBJ2-7, the V gene TRBV5-1, with 8 bases identical to TRBD1. J gave up 7 bases and V 4 bases, and 10 bases lay outside the gene matches. CDR1 and CDR2 (germline): SGHRS, YFSETQ. CDR3 length: 14 amino acids. Together with reference TRBV5-1 and TRBJ2-7, the CDR3 gives the full variable domain: KAGVTQTPRYLIKTRGQQVTLSCSPISGHRSVSWYQQTPGQGLQFLFEYFSETQRNKGNFPGRFSGRQFSNSRSEMNVSTLELGDSALYLCASSQNDRGEEQYFGPGTRLTVT.

The V call is TRBV19, the J call TRBJ2-6, with TRBD1 matching over 8 bases. CDR3 length equals 15 residues. CDR1 is LNHDA, CDR2 SQIVND, per germline (reference sequence). Trimming removed 7 bases from V and 0 bases from J; junction bases left unmatched: 2. The CDR3 coding sequence is TGTGCCAGTAAGACAGGGGCCTCTGGGGCCAACGTCCTGACTTTC. It specifies CASKTGASGANVLTF. The whole variable domain, remainder taken from reference TRBV19 and TRBJ2-6, is DGGITQSPKYLFRKEGQNVTLSCEQNLNHDAMYWYRQDPGQGLRLIYYSQIVNDFQKGDIAEGYSVSREKKESFPLTVTSAQKNPTAFYLCASKTGASGANVLTFGAGSRLTVL.

The chain uses TRBV5-1 and TRBJ1-5; possible D gene TRBD1, 5 bases. There are 15 residues in the CDR3. Trimming removed 0 bases at V and 1 base at J, with 8 bases between. Germline V gives CDR1 SGHRS, CDR2 YFSETQ. The CDR3 loop reads CASSLAGGSNQPQHF. In nucleotides, the CDR3 is TGCGCCAGCAGCTTGGCCGGGGGGAGCAATCAGCCCCAGCATTTT.

This clone has only a few counts. The chain employs TRBV19 and TRBJ1-5; D is perhaps TRBD1 (5 bases). V was cut by 6 bases and J by 1 base, with 7 bases left in between. Germline values: CDR1 LNHDA, CDR2 SQIVND (reference sequence). The CDR3 is 13 residues long. The CDR3 nucleotides read TGTGCCAGTAGCTGGGACAGCAATCAGCCCCAGCATTTT. This encodes CASSWDSNQPQHF.

The genes are TRBV5-5 and TRBJ2-3; D gene uncertain. Germline loops: CDR1 SGHKS, CDR2 YYEKEE (reference sequence). V was pared by 4 bases and J by 2 bases, with 11 bases between. The CDR3 loop spans 14 amino acids. The CDR3: CASSLDGPTDTQYF. CDR3 coding DNA: TGTGCCAGCAGCCTGGACGGTCCCACAGATACGCAGTATTTT.

This chain uses TRBV28 with TRBJ1-3, with a weak D call TRBD1 (5 bases). CDR3 length: 14 residues. Trimming cost V 8 bases and J 0 bases, with 11 bases left between them. CDR1 and CDR2 (germline): MDHEN, SYDVKM. CDR3 amino acids: CASRLRGSGNTIYF. The CDR3, as DNA: TGTGCCAGCCGCCTTAGGGGCTCTGGAAACACCATATATTTT.

A few counts support this clone. This chain joins TRBV28 and TRBJ1-1, with D uncertain. This CDR3 is built from 15 residues. CDR1 is MDHEN and CDR2 is SYDVKM in the germline V gene. Trimming cost V 5 bases and J 0 bases, with 13 bases left between them. CDR3 DNA: TGTGCCAGCAGTAAGAAGACTTACATGAACACTGAAGCTTTCTTT. It translates to CASSKKTYMNTEAFF.

The chain uses TRBV5-1 and TRBJ2-5; 7 positions agree with TRBD2. The CDR3 is 14 amino acids. V dropped 7 bases and J dropped 0; count of bases not matched to a gene: 6. The germline V gene has CDR1 SGHRS and CDR2 YFSETQ. CDR3 sequence reads: CASSSGDYQETQYF. CDR3 nucleotide sequence: TGCGCCAGCTCCAGCGGGGACTACCAAGAGACCCAGTACTTC.

The table lists this clone with a few counts. The chain links TRBV2 to TRBJ2-2; TRBD1 matches at 8 bases. CDR1 and CDR2 (germline): SNHLY, FYNNEI. V lost 0 bases to trimming and J lost 2 bases; unmatched junction nucleotides: 2. This CDR3 is built from 16 residues. The CDR3: CASSEATGANTGELFF. DNA of the CDR3: TGTGCCAGCAGTGAAGCGACAGGGGCCAACACCGGGGAGCTGTTTTTT.

The chain combines TRBV10-3 with TRBJ2-5, with TRBD1 matching 8 bases. With 10 bases clipped from V and 3 bases from J, the junction kept 7 bases outside the gene matches. The CDR3 spans 13 residues. From germline, CDR1 is ENHRY and CDR2 SYGVKD. The CDR3: CATSPTGEETQYF. The CDR3 nucleotides read TGTGCCACCAGCCCGACAGGGGAAGAGACCCAGTACTTC.

The CDR3 loop is CASSEWTGGDFGELFF. CDR3 nucleotides: TGTGCCAGCAGTGAATGGACAGGGGGCGATTTCGGGGAGCTGTTTTTT. The chain recombines TRBV6-1 with TRBJ2-2; TRBD1 agrees at 11 bases. This CDR3 contains 16 residues. Germline loops: CDR1 MNHNS, CDR2 SASEGT. J gave up 7 bases and V 2 bases, and 6 bases lay outside the gene matches.

This clone has just one count. V gene TRBV4-1 combines with J gene TRBJ2-3, with TRBD1 matching 8 bases. The CDR3 is made up of 14 amino acids. In germline, CDR1 is MGHRA, CDR2 YSYEKL. J lost 0 bases, V lost 6 bases, and 2 bases had no gene match. For the CDR3, the DNA is TGCGCCAGCAGTTGGACAGGGAGCACAGATACGCAGTATTTT. It specifies CASSWTGSTDTQYF.

The chain couples TRBV7-2 to TRBJ2-3; D is unclear. Between the trimmed V and J ends, which lost 1 base and 0 bases, there was a span of 5 bases. The CDR3 spans 14 residues. Germline V CDR1 and CDR2: SGHTA, FQGNSA. Here the CDR3 reads CASSLGYSTDTQYF. DNA for the CDR3: TGTGCCAGCAGCTTAGGATATAGCACAGATACGCAGTATTTT. The full variable domain, in which reference TRBV7-2 and TRBJ2-3 provide the parts outside the CDR3, is GAGVSQSPSNKVTEKGKDVELRCDPISGHTALYWYRQSLGQGLEFLIYFQGNSAPDKSGLPSDRFSAERTGGSVSTLTIQRTQQEDSAVYLCASSLGYSTDTQYFGPGTRLTVL.